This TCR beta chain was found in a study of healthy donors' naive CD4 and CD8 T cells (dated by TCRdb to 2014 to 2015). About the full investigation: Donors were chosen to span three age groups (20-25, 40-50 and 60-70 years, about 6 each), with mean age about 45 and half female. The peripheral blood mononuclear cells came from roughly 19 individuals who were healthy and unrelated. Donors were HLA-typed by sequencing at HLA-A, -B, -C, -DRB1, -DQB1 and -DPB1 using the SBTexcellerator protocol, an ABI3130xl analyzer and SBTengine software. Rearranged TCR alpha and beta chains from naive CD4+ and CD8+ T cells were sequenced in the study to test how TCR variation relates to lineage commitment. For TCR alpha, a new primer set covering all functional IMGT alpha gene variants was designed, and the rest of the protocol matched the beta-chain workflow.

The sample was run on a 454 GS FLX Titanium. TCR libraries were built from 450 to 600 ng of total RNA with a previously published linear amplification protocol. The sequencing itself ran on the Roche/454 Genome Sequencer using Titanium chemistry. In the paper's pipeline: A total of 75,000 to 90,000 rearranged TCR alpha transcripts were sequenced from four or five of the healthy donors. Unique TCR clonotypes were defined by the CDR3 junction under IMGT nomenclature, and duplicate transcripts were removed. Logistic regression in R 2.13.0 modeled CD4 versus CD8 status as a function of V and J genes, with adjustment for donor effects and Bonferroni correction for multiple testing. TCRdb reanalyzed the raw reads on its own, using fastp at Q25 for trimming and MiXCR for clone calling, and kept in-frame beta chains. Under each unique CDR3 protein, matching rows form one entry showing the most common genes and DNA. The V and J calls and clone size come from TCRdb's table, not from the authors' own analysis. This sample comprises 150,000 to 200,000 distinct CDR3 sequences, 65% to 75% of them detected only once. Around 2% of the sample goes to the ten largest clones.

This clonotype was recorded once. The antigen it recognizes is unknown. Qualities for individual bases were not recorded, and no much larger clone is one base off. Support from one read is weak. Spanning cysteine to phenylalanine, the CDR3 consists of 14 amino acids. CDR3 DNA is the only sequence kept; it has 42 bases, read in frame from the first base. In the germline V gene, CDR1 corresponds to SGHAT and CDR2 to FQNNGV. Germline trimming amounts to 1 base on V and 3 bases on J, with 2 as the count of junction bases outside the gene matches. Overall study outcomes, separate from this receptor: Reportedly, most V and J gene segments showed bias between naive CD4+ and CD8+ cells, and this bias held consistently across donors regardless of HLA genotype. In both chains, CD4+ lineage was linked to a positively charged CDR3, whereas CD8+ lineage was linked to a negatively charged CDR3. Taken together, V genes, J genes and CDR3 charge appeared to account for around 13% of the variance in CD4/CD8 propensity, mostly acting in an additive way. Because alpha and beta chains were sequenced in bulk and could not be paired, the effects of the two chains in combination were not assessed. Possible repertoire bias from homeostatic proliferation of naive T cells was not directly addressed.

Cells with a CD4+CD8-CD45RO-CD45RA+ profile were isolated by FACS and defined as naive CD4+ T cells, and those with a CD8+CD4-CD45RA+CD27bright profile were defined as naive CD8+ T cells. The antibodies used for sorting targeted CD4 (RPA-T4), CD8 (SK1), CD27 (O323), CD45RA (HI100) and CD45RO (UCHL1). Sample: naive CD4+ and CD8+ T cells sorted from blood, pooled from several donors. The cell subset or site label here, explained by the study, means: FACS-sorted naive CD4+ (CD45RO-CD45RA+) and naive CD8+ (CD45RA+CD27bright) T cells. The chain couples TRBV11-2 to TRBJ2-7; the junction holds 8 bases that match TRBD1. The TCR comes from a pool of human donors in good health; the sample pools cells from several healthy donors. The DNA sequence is TGTGCCAGCAGCTTAGTAGGGACAGGCTACGAGCAGTACTTC. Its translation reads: CASSLVGTGYEQYF.